This T cell receptor (beta chain) was identified during a study of lymphopenia after photon versus proton radiotherapy. In the case of this clone: Its antigen is currently unknown.

Study-level findings and limits: Relative stability marked proton patients; photon patients lost diversity and naive cells.

Per the germline V gene, CDR1 is SGHTA and CDR2 is FQGNSA. CDR3 length equals 15 residues. Losses at the gene ends were 5 bases for V and 3 bases for J; bases not matched to a gene: 4. Sequencing was performed with immunoSEQ multiplex PCR; in TCRdb, only in-frame clones are kept and a portion is missing. Seen here are tens of thousands of clones, approximately 84% observed once, and the top ten hold roughly 2.1%. This specimen was peripheral blood, taken from a patient treated with proton-based radiotherapy. The source of this sequence is a man between 60 and 70 years old with pancreatic cancer. The genes are TRBV7-2 and TRBJ2-7, with 13 nucleotides matching TRBD2. The CDR3 loop is CASSARLAGGYEQYF. The CDR3 nucleotides are TGTGCCAGCAGCGCCCGACTAGCGGGAGGCTACGAGCAGTACTTC.